The clone carrying this T cell receptor beta chain was observed a handful of times. Per the authors' pipeline: The assay estimated nucleated cells by amplifying reference gene primers. The assay was immunoSEQ multiplex PCR, and TCRdb's table has in-frame clones only and misses some. The V and J calls and clone size were taken over from that table, and D and trimming were inferred from the DNA. The table records some 67,000 clones, approximately 79% of them present only once. This sample was included in a study of blood T cell repertoires in COVID-19. For the study at large: Acute and convalescent COVID-19 samples came from the United States, Italy and Spain. In each case, the material was cDNA or gDNA derived from T cells, B-cell-depleted T cells, or PBMCs.

Trimming shortened V by 1 base and J by 5 bases, and 11 bases separated the two germline ends. Germline CDR1 is SGHDN and CDR2 is FVKESK. The CDR3 covers 14 residues. Sample: peripheral blood. The receptor's source is a woman aged 55-69 years with acute or convalescent COVID-19. The chain is built from TRBV14 and TRBJ1-1, with a tentative D call TRBD1 (5 bases). In DNA, the CDR3 is TGTGCCAGCAGCCAAGTTGCAGGGCGGACTGAAGCTTTCTTT. This encodes CASSQVAGRTEAFF.